The 9 T cell receptor beta chains reported below all come from one sample, sequenced in a study of shared clonotypes between healthy human individuals. Data came from immunoSEQ multiplex PCR; TCRdb stores just in-frame clones and leaves some out. Of about 1 million clones listed, 65% to 75% are singletons. The sequencing sample was made of memory CD4+ T cells sorted from blood. Subset meaning: CD45RA-negative fraction. These receptors all stem from a man younger than 35 in good health.

This chain links TRBV5-1 with TRBJ1-4; 8 bases are a match to TRBD1. Germline V gene data show CDR1 as SGHRS and CDR2 as YFSETQ. With V trimmed by 3 bases and J by 8 bases, 6 bases remained unmatched. The CDR3 is 14 amino acids. The CDR3 is CASSSGTGEEKLFF. The CDR3 DNA follows: TGCGCCAGCAGCTCCGGGACAGGCGAGGAAAAACTGTTTTTT.

The V and J genes are TRBV27 and TRBJ2-3; 7 positions agree with TRBD1. The V and J ends lost 4 bases and 8 bases, in that order; junction bases with no gene match: 15. CDR1 is MNHEY, CDR2 SMNVEV, per germline (reference sequence). The CDR3 contains 16 residues. CDR3 loop: CASSSVKAGGFGTQYF. The CDR3 DNA is TGTGCCAGCAGTTCAGTCAAGGCAGGGGGTTTTGGTACGCAGTATTTT.

V usage is TRBV11-3 and J usage is TRBJ2-1; TRBD2 aligns across 8 bases. CDR1 is SGHNT, CDR2 YENEEA, per germline. Germline trimming cut 0 bases from V and 2 bases from J; bases unmatched to any gene: 0. This CDR3 is 15 amino acids long. The chain's CDR3 is CASSLERGAYNEQFF. In nucleotides, the CDR3 is TGTGCCAGCAGCTTAGAGCGGGGGGCCTACAATGAGCAGTTCTTC.

The V call is TRBV18, the J call TRBJ1-1; no firm D call. The CDR3 is 14 residues long. V was clipped by 5 bases and J by 2 bases, with 12 bases between them. CDR1 KGHSH and CDR2 LQKENI come from the germline V gene. CDR3 region: CASSVPPANTEAFF. CDR3 bases: TGTGCCAGCTCAGTACCCCCAGCAAACACTGAAGCTTTCTTT.

The rearrangement joins TRBV18 to TRBJ1-1; 11 nucleotides align to TRBD1. The J segment lost 3 bases and the V segment lost 0 bases, leaving 3 bases of the junction unmatched. The CDR3 sequence is 16 residues long. The germline CDR1 and CDR2 sequences are KGHSH and LQKENI. CDR3 region: CASSPPRDRGDTEAFF. The DNA for the CDR3 is TGTGCCAGCTCACCACCGAGGGACAGGGGGGACACTGAAGCTTTCTTT.

This clone was picked up a small number of times. This chain uses TRBV5-1 with TRBJ1-5, with a weak D call TRBD1 (5 bases). This CDR3 is 13 amino acids long. The germline CDR1 and CDR2 sequences are SGHRS and YFSETQ. Between the trimmed V and J ends, which lost 3 bases and 4 bases, there was a span of 8 bases. The CDR3 DNA follows: TGCGCCAGCAGCTGGGACGTAAATCAGCCCCAGCATTTT. Amino acids: CASSWDVNQPQHF.

This clone turned up a few times. V and J are TRBV6-1 and TRBJ2-5; unclear D gene. Germline V lookup: CDR1 MNHNS, CDR2 SASEGT. The germline V and J ends were trimmed by 0 bases and 7 bases, with 15 bases remaining between them. CDR3 size: 15 residues. The CDR3 here is CASSEAGRGQATQYF. The CDR3 coding sequence is TGTGCCAGCAGTGAAGCCGGGCGCGGCCAGGCGACCCAGTACTTC.

This chain joins TRBV5-1 and TRBJ1-6; tentative D call: TRBD1 (6 bases). Trimming removed 7 bases at V and 6 bases at J, with 11 bases between. This CDR3 spans 13 amino acids. Germline V gives CDR1 SGHRS, CDR2 YFSETQ. CDR3 residues: CASSDSLNSPLHF. The CDR3 DNA reads as TGCGCCAGCTCGGACAGCCTTAATTCACCCCTCCACTTT.

This clone was counted ten times or more. The CDR3: CASSQGHNQPQHF. CDR3 sequence (DNA): TGTGCCAGCAGCCAGGGTCACAATCAGCCCCAGCATTTT. V and J are TRBV11-2 and TRBJ1-5, with a weak D call TRBD1 (5 bases). CDR1 is SGHAT and CDR2 is FQNNGV in the germline V gene. V lost 5 bases and J 3 bases, leaving 8 bases between the germline ends. CDR3 size: 13 residues.